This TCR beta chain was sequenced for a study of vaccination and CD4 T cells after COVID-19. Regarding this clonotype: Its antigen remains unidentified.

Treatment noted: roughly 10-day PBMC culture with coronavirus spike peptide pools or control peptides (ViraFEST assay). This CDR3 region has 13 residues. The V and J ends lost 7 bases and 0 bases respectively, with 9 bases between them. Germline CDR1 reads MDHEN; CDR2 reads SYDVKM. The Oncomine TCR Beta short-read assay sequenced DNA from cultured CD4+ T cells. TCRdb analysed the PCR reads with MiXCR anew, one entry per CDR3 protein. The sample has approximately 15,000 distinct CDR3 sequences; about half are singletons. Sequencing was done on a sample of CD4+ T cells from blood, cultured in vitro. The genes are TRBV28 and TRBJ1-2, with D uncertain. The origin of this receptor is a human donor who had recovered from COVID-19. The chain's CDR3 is CASTHGANYGYTF. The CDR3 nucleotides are TGTGCCAGCACCCATGGGGCTAACTATGGCTACACCTTC.